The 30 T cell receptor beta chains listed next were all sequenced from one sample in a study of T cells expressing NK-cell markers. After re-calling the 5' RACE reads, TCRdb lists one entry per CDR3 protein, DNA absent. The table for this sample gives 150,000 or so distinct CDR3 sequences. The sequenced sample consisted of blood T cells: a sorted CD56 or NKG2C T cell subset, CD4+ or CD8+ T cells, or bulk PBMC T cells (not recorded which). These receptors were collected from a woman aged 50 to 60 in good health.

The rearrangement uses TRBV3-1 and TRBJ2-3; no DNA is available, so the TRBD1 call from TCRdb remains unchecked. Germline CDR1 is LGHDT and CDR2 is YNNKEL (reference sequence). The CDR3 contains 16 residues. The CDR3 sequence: CASSQGDSGDTDTQYF.

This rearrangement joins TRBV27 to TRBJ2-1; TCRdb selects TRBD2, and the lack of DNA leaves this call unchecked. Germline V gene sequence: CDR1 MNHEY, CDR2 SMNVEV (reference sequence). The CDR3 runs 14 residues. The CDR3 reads CASILAGGGHEQFF.

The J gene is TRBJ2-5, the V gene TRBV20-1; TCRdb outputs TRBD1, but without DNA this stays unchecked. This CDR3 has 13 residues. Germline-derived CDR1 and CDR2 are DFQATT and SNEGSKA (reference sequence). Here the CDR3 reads CSARGQSEETQYF.

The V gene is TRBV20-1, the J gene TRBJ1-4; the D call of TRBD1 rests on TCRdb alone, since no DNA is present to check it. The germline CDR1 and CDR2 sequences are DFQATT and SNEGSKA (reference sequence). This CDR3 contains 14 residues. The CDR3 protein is CSATEPTGDEKLFF.

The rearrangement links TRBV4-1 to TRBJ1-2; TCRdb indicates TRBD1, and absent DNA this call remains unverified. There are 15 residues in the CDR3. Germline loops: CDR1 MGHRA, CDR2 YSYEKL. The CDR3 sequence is CASSQVSGGGYGYTF.

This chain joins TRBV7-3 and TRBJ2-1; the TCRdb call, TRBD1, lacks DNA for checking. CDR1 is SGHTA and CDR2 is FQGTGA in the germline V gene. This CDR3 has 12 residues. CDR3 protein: CASSSRGNEQFF.

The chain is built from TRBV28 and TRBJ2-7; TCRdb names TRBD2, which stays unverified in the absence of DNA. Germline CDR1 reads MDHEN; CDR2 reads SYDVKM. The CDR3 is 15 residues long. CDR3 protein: CASSLSLAGGFGQYF.

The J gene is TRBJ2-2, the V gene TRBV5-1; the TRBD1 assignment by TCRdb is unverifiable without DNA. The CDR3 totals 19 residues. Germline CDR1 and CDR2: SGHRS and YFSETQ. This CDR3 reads CASSFFHSGTPGFTGELFF.

The CDR3 region is CATSGDNYEQYF. V usage is TRBV24-1 and J usage is TRBJ2-7. The germline V gene encodes CDR1 KGHDR and CDR2 SFDVKD. This CDR3 has 12 amino acids.

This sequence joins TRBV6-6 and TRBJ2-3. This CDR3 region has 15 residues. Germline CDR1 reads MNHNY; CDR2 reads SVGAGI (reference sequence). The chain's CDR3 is CASSNPRRSTDTQYF.

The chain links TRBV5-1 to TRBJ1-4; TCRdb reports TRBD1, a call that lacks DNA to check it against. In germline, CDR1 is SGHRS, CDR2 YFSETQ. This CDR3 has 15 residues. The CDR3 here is CASSPSDRGNEKLFF.

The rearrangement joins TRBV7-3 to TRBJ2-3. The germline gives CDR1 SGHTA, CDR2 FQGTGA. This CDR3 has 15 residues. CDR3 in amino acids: CASSLTPGEKDTQYF.

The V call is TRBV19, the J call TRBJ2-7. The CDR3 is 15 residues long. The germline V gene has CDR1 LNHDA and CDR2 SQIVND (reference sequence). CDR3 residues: CASKKGAHSSYEQYF.

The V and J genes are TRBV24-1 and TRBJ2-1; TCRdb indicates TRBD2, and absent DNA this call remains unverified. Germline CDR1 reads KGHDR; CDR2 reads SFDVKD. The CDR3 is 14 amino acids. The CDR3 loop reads CATSDSGTGYEQFF.

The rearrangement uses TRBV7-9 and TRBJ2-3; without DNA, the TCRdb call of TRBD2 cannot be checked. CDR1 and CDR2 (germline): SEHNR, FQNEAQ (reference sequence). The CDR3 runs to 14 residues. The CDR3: CASSLGGWMDTQYF.

CDR3 region: CSAIAPFQREETQYF. The chain employs TRBV20-1 and TRBJ2-5; no DNA is available, so the TRBD1 call from TCRdb remains unchecked. Germline CDR1 is DFQATT and CDR2 is SNEGSKA (reference sequence). The CDR3 totals 15 residues.

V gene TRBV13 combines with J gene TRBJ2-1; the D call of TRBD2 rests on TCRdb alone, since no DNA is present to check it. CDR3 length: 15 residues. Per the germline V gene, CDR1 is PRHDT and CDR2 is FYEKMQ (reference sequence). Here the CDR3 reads CASSPPVTSGYEQFF. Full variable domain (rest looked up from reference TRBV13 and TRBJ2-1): AAGVIQSPRHLIKEKRETATLKCYPIPRHDTVYWYQQGPGQDPQFLISFYEKMQSDKGSIPDRFSAQQFSDYHSELNMSSLELGDSALYFCASSPPVTSGYEQFFGPGTRLTVL.

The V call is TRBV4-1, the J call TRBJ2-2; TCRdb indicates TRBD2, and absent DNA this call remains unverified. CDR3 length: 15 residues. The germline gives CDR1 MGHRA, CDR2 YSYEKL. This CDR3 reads CASSQDLGLAGELFF.

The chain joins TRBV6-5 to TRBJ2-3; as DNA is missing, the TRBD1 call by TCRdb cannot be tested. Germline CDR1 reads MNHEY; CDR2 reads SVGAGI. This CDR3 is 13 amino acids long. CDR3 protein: CASSLMGADTQYF.

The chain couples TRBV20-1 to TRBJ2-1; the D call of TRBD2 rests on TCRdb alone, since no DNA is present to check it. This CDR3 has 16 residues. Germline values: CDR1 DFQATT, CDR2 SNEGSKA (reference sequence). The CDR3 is CSARDAEGGPGNEQFF.

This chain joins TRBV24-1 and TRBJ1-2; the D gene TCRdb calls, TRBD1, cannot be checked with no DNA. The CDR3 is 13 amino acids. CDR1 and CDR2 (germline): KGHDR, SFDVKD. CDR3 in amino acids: CATSDEGDQGYTF.

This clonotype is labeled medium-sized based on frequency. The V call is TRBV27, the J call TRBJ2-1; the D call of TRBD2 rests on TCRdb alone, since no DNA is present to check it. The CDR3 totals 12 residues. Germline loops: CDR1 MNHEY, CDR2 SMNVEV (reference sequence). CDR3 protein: CASRVAGTEQFF.

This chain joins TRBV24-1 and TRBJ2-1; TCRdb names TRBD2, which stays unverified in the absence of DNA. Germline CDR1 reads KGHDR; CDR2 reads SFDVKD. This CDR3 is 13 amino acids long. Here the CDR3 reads CATSDLKDFGQFF.

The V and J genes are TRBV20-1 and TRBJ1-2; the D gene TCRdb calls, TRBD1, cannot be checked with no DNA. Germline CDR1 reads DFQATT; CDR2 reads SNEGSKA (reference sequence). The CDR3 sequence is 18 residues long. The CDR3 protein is CSARARTGVERNFYGYTF.

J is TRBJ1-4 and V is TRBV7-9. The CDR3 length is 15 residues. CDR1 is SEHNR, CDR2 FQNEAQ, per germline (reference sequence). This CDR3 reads CASGEEQTAGEKLFF.

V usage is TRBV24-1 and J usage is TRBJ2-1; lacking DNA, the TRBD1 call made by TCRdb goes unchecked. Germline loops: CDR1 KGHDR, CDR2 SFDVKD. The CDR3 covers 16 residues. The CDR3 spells CATSALEGVRYNEQFF.

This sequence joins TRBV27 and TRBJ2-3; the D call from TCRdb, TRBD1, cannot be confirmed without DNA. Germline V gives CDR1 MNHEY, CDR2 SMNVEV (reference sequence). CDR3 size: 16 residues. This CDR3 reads CASSYDRGRSTDTQYF.

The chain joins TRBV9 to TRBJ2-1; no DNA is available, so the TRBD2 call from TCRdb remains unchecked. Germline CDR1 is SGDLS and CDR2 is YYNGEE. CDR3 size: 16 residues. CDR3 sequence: CASSVPQDKRSGEQFF.

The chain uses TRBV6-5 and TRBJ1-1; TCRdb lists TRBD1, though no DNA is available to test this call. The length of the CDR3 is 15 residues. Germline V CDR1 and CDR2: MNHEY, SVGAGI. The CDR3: CASSSGTLMNTEAFF.

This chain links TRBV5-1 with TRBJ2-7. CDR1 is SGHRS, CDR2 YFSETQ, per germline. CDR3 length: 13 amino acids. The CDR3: CASSHGGPYEQYF. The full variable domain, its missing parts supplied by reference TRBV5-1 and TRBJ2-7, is KAGVTQTPRYLIKTRGQQVTLSCSPISGHRSVSWYQQTPGQGLQFLFEYFSETQRNKGNFPGRFSGRQFSNSRSEMNVSTLELGDSALYLCASSHGGPYEQYFGPGTRLTVT.